This TCR beta chain was found in a study of technical replicates of blood from several donors. Using immunoSEQ multiplex PCR, the repertoire was profiled, and TCRdb retains in-frame clones only, with some absent. The data contain about 59,000 clones, about 97% of them seen just once; the ten biggest clones take up approximately 0.18%. The CDR3 is 15 amino acids. Germline loops: CDR1 LNHDA, CDR2 SQIVND (reference sequence). The J segment lost 0 bases and the V segment lost 5 bases, leaving 3 bases of the junction unmatched. Material: T cells isolated from PBMCs. This rearrangement joins TRBV19 to TRBJ1-1; 10 bases align to TRBD1. This receptor was taken from a human donor in good health. CDR3 loop: CASSLTGGMNTEAFF. The CDR3, as DNA: TGTGCCAGTAGTCTGACAGGGGGCATGAACACTGAAGCTTTCTTT.